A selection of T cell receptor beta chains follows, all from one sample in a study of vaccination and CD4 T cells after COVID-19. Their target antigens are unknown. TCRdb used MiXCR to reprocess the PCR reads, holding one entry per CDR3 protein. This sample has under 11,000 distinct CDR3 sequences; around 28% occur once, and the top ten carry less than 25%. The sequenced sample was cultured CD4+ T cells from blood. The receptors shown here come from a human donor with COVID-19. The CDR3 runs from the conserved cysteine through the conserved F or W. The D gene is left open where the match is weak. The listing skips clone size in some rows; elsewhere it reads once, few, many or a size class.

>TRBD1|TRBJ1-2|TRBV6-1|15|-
TGTGCCAGCAGTCCCGCTGACAGGGGGCGCAATGGCTACACCTTC
CASSPADRGRNGYTF
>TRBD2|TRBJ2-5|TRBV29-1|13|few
TGCAGCGTCGCGGTTGGGGGGGTTGAGACCCAGTACTTC
CSVAVGGVETQYF
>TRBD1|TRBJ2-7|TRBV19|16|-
TGTGCCAGTACCCTAAGGGGGACAGGGTATCCCTACGAGCAGTACTTC
CASTLRGTGYPYEQYF
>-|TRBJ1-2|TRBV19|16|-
TGTGCCAGTAGTTCTGGGTCAACAGGGAAGAACTATGGCTACACCTTC
CASSSGSTGKNYGYTF
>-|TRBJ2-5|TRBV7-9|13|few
TGTGCCAGCAGCTTATCAGGGGTGGAGACCCAGTACTTC
CASSLSGVETQYF
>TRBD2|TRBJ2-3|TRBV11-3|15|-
TGTGCCAGCAACATAGGTAGCGGGGGCGGGTATACGCAGTATTTT
CASNIGSGGGYTQYF
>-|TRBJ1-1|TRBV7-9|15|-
TGTGCCAGCAGCTTAGATATGGGGGGCAGCACTGAAGCTTTCTTT
CASSLDMGGSTEAFF
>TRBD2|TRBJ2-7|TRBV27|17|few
TGTGCCAGCAGTCTATTCGCGGTTCGGGGGGACTCCTACGAGCAGTACTTC
CASSLFAVRGDSYEQYF
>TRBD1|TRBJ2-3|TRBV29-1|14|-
TGCAGCGTCGCAGACAGGGGGCCCGCAGATACGCAGTATTTT
CSVADRGPADTQYF
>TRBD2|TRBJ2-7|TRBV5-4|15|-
TGTGCCAGCTCCCTCCCGGGGCGGGGGAACTACGAGCAGTACTTC
CASSLPGRGNYEQYF
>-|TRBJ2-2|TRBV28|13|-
TGTGCCAGCAGTTCCCCGGCCACCGGGGAGCTGTTTTTT
CASSSPATGELFF
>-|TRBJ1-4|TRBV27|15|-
TGTGCCAGCAGCCCCGACTATAGTAGGGGTGAAAAACTGTTTTTT
CASSPDYSRGEKLFF
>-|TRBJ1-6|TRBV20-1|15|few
TGCAGTGCTAGAGATCATCAAGCTGAGGGTTCACCCCTCCACTTT
CSARDHQAEGSPLHF
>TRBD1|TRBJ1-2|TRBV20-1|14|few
TGCAGTGTCCCTTACGACAGGGGCCACTATGGCTACACCTTC
CSVPYDRGHYGYTF
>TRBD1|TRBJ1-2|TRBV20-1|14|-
TGCAGTGCTAGTACTAACAGGGGAGACTATGGCCACACCTTC
CSASTNRGDYGHTF
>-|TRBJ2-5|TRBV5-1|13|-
TGCGCCAGCAGCTTGTTAACCCAAGAGACCCAGTACTTC
CASSLLTQETQYF
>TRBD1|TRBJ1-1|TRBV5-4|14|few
TGTGCCAGCAGGGACGGACAGGGAAGAACTGAAGCTTTCTTT
CASRDGQGRTEAFF
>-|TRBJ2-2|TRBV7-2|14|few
TGTGCCAGCAGCTCTCTACACGGCCCCGGGGAGCTGTTTTTT
CASSSLHGPGELFF
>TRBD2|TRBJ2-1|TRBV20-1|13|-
TGCAGTGCTATGAGCGGGGTAAACAATGAGCAGTTCTTC
CSAMSGVNNEQFF
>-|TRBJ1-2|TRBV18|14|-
TGTGCCAGCTCAGCGCCGGTCGACAGGCAAGGCTACACCTTC
CASSAPVDRQGYTF
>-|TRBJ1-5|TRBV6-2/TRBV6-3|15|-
TGTGCCAGCAGTCCCACCAGCTCATTTGTTCCGCCCCAGCATTTT
CASSPTSSFVPPQHF
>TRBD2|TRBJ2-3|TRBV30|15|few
TGTGCCTGGAGTCGGGAGGGCGCTATAACAGATACGCAGTATTTT
CAWSREGAITDTQYF
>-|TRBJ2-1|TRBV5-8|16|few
TGTGCCAGCAGCTTCTACAGGGTTAGATCCTACAATGAGCAGTTCTTC
CASSFYRVRSYNEQFF
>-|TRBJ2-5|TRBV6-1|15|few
TGTGCCAGCAGCAGACTCGAGGGACAACAAGAGACCCAGTACTTC
CASSRLEGQQETQYF
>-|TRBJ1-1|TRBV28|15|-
TGTGCCAGCAGTTTATTCCGGCCGCTGGGGACTGAAGCTTTCTTT
CASSLFRPLGTEAFF
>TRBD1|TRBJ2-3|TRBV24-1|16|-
TGTGCCACCAGTGATTTCCCTACAGGGGGCACAGATACGCAGTATTTT
CATSDFPTGGTDTQYF
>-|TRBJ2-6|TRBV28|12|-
TGTGCCAGCAGTCTCAGGGCCAACGTCCTGACTTTC
CASSLRANVLTF
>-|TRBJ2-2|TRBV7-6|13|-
TGTGCCAGCAGCTACAGGGACACCGGGGAGCTGTTTTTT
CASSYRDTGELFF
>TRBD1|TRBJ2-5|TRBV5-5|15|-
TGTGCCAGCAGCGGCCGACAGGGGCCTCAAGAGACCCAGTACTTC
CASSGRQGPQETQYF
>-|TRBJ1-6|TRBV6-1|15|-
TGTGCCAGCAGCAAGGGGGGGCAGGGGACGGCACCCCTCCACTTT
CASSKGGQGTAPLHF
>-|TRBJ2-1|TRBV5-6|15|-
TGTGCCAGCAGCTTGGTGGCAGGGAGATACAATGAGCAGTTCTTC
CASSLVAGRYNEQFF
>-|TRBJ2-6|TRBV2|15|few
TGTGCCAGCGGGCGATTCAGCTCTGGGGCCAACGTCCTGACTTTC
CASGRFSSGANVLTF
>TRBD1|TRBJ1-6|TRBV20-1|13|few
TGCAGTGCTTACAGGGGTAAGGATTCACCCCTCCACTTT
CSAYRGKDSPLHF
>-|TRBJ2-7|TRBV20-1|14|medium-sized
TGCAGTGCTAGAGATCCGGCGGCTGCCTACGAGCAGTACTTC
CSARDPAAAYEQYF
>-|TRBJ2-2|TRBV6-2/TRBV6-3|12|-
TGTGCCAGCAGTACTAACACCGGGGAGCTGTTTTTT
CASSTNTGELFF
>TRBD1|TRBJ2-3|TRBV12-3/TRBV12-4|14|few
TGTGCCAGCAAGACGACAGGGATCCCGGATACGCAGTATTTT
CASKTTGIPDTQYF
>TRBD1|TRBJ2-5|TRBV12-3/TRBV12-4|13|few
TGTGCCAGCAGTTTGGGGACAGAAGAGACCCAGTACTTC
CASSLGTEETQYF
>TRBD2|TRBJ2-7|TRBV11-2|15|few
TGTGCCAGCAGCTTAGATTTAGCGGGGGCGTACGAGCAGTACTTC
CASSLDLAGAYEQYF
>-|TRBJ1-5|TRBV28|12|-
TGTGCCAGCAGTTTAACCAGCGCGGCCCAGCATTTT
CASSLTSAAQHF
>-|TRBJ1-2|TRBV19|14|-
TGTGCCAGTAGTATCAGGGCACGGAACTATGGCTACACCTTC
CASSIRARNYGYTF
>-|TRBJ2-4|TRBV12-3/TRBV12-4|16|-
TGTGCCAGCAGTGGGGGAGCCCCATGGGCCAAAAACATTCAGTACTTC
CASSGGAPWAKNIQYF
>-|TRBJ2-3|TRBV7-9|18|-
TGTGCCAGCAACTTGGAACCCCTCTTTGTGGGTAGCACAGATACGCAGTATTTT
CASNLEPLFVGSTDTQYF
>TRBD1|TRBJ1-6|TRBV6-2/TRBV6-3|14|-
TGTGCCAGCACTGGGACAGGCCCTTGGGTGCCCCTCCACTTT
CASTGTGPWVPLHF
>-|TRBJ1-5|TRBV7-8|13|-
TGTGCCAGCCTTCAGGGACTCAATCAGCCCCAGCATTTT
CASLQGLNQPQHF
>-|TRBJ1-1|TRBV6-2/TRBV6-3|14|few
TGTGCCAGCAGTTACTCAAGCAAGGGAACTGAAGCTTTCTTT
CASSYSSKGTEAFF
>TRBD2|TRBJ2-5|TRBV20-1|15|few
TGCAGTGCTAACCTAGCGGGGAGGAAGGGAGAGACCCAGTACTTC
CSANLAGRKGETQYF
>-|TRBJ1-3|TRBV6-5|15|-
TGTGCCAGCAGTTCGGGAGGGAGGGGTGGAAACACCATATATTTT
CASSSGGRGGNTIYF
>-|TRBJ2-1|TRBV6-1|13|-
TGTGCCGTAACAGGGCTTTCCTACAATGAGCAGTTCTTC
CAVTGLSYNEQFF
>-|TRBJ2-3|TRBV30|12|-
TGTGCCTGGAGCGTGCCCCTTATTGGGCAGTATTTT
CAWSVPLIGQYF
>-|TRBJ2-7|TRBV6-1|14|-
TGTGCCAGCAGCACCCCGGACGGCCACTACGAGCAGTACTTC
CASSTPDGHYEQYF
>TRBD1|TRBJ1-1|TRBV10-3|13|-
TGTGCCACCGGCCAGGGGGTGAACACTGAAGCTTTCTTT
CATGQGVNTEAFF
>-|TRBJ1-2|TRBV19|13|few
TGTGCCAGTTCGACAGACTTCTCCTATGGCTACACCTTC
CASSTDFSYGYTF
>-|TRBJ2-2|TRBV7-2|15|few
TGTGCCAGCAGCTTTCGCAGGGCGGCCCCCGGGGAGCTGTTTTTT
CASSFRRAAPGELFF
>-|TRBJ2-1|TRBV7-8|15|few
TGTGCCAGCAGCTTAGACTTGTCCCCCTACAATGAGCAGTTCTTC
CASSLDLSPYNEQFF
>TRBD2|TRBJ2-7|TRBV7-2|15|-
TGTGCCAGCAGCGAACGACTAGCGGGGGACCGTACTAAGTACTTC
CASSERLAGDRTKYF
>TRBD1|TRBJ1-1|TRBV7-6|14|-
TGTGCCAGCAGCTTAGCAGACAGGGGGTCTGAAGCTTTCTTT
CASSLADRGSEAFF
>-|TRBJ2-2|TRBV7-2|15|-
TGTGCCAGCAGCCTTAGTACTACGGGGGCCGGGGAGCTGTTTTTT
CASSLSTTGAGELFF
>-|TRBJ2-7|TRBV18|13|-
TGTGCCAGCTCACCTCTTCAGGACGGGATTACGTACTTC
CASSPLQDGITYF
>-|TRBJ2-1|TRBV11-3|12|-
TGTGCCAGCAGCTTTAATTTCGATGAGCAGTTCTTC
CASSFNFDEQFF
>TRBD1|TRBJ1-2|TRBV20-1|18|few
TGCAGTGCTAACACTCCCCAGGGGGCAAGCCGGATATCCGAAGGCTACACCTTC
CSANTPQGASRISEGYTF